This T cell receptor (beta chain) was observed in a study of T cells in Graves' hyperthyroidism and ophthalmopathy. Amplification of TCR beta CDR3 regions was performed using RNA transcripts as template. RT-PCR in the first round (using the HTBI primer set) targeted the TCR CDR3. Via MiXCR, TCRdb re-called the multiplex PCR reads, giving one row per CDR3 protein. The table lists about 600,000 distinct CDR3 sequences, 11% to 15% of them singletons, with less than 9% in the top ten. Each person with ophthalmopathy scored at least 3 on the Clinical Activity Score, reached NOSPECS grade 4 or higher, and had been ill under 3 months. With regard to this clonotype: Its antigen is unidentified.

V was clipped by 1 base and J by 0 bases; unmatched bases: 7. Germline CDR1 is SEHNR and CDR2 is FQNEAQ (reference sequence). This CDR3 is 17 amino acids long. The study, taken as a whole, reports: Ophthalmopathy, which appeared later, was predicted by the model a median about 5.9 months before onset. Most thyroid clonotypes that were expanded above 0.001 also turned up in blood. Using 13 V-J features, a model discriminated ophthalmopathy from stable hyperthyroidism.

The V gene is TRBV7-9, the J gene TRBJ2-3; 7 bases align to TRBD1. Sequencing used blood. This receptor was identified in a woman aged 18-35 years with Graves' ophthalmopathy. The CDR3 loop is CASSLDTGEYSTDTQYF. CDR3 DNA: TGTGCCAGCAGCTTAGACACAGGGGAATATAGCACAGATACGCAGTATTTT.